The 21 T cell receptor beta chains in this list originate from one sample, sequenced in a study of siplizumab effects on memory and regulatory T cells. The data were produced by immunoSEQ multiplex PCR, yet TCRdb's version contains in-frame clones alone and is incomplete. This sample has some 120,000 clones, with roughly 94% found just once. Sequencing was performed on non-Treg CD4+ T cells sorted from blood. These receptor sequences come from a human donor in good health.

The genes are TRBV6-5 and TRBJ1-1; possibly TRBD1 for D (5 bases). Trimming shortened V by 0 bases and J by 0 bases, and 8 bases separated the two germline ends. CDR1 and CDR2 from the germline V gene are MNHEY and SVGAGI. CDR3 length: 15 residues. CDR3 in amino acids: CASSYSGTVNTEAFF. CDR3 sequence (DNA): TGTGCCAGCAGTTACTCTGGGACGGTGAACACTGAAGCTTTCTTT.

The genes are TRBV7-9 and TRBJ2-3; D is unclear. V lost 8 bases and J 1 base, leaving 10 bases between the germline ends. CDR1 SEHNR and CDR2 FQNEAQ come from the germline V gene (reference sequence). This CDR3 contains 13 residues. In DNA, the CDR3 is TGTGCCAGCCTGGAACTGGGCACAGATACGCAGTATTTT. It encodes CASLELGTDTQYF.

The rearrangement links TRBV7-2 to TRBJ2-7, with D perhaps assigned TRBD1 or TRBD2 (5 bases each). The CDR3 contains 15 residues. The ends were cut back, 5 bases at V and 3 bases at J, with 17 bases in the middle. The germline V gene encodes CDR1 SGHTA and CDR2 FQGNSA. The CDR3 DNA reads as TGTGCCAGCAGCCGTTCCGGGACCCATGGCTACGAGCAGTACTTC. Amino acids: CASSRSGTHGYEQYF.

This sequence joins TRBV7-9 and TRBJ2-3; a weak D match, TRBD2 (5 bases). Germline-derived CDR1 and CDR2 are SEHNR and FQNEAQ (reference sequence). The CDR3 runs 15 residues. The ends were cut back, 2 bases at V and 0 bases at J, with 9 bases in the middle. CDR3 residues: CASSLMGGSTDTQYF. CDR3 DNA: TGTGCCAGCAGCTTAATGGGCGGGAGCACAGATACGCAGTATTTT. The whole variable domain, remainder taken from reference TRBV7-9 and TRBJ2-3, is DTGVSQNPRHKITKRGQNVTFRCDPISEHNRLYWYRQTLGQGPEFLTYFQNEAQLEKSRLLSDRFSAERPKGSFSTLEIQRTEQGDSAMYLCASSLMGGSTDTQYFGPGTRLTVL.

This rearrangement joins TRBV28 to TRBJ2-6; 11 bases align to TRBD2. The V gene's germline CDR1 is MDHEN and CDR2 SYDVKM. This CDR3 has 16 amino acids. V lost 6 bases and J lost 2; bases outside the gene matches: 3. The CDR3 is CASSLAGGPGANVLTF. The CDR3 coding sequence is TGTGCCAGCAGCTTAGCGGGAGGGCCTGGGGCCAACGTCCTGACTTTC. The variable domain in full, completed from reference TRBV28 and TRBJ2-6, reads DVKVTQSSRYLVKRTGEKVFLECVQDMDHENMFWYRQDPGLGLRLIYFSYDVKMKEKGDIPEGYSVSREKKERFSLILESASTNQTSMYLCASSLAGGPGANVLTFGAGSRLTVL.

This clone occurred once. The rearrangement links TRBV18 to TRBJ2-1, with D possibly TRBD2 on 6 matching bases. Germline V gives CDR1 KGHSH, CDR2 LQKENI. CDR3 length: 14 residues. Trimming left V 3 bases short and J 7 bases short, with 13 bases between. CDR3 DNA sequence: TGTGCCAGCTCACCCGGGCTAGCGCGGAATGAGCAGTTCTTC. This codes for CASSPGLARNEQFF.

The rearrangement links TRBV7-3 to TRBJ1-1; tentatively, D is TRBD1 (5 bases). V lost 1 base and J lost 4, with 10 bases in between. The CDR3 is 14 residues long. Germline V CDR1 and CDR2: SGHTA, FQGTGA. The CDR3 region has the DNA TGTGCCAGCAGCTTAAGGGGCCCGGGCACTGAAGCTTTCTTT. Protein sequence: CASSLRGPGTEAFF.

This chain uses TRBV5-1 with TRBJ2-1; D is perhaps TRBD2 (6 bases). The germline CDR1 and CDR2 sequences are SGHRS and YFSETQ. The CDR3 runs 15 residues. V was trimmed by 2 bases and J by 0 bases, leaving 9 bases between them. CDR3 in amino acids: CASSLSGDSYNEQFF. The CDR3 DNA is TGCGCCAGCAGCTTATCGGGAGACTCCTACAATGAGCAGTTCTTC.

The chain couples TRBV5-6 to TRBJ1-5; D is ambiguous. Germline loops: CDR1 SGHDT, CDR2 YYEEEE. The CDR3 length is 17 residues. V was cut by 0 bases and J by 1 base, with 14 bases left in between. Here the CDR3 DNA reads TGTGCCAGCAGCTTGGGGGCGCAAGGTTGGAGCAATCAGCCCCAGCATTTT. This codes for CASSLGAQGWSNQPQHF.

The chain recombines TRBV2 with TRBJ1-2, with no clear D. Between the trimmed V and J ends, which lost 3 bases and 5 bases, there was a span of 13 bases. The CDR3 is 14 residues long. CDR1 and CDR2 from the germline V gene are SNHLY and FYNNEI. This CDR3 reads CASSDPPRVYGYTF. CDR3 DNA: TGTGCCAGCAGTGATCCGCCGCGAGTGTATGGCTACACCTTC.

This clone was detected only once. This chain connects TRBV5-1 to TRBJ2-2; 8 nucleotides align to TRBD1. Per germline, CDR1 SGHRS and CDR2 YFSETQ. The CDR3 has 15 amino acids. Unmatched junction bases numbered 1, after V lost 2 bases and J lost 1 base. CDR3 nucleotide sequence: TGCGCCAGCAGCTTCGGGACAGGGAACACCGGGGAGCTGTTTTTT. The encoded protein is CASSFGTGNTGELFF.

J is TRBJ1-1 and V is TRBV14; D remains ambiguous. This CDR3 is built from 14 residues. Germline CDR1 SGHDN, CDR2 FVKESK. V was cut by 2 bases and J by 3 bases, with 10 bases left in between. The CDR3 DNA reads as TGTGCCAGCAGCCAAAAAAGGTGGGACACTGAAGCTTTCTTT. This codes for CASSQKRWDTEAFF. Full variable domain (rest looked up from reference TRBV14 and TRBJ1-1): EAGVTQFPSHSVIEKGQTVTLRCDPISGHDNLYWYRRVMGKEIKFLLHFVKESKQDESGMPNNRFLAERTGGTYSTLKVQPAELEDSGVYFCASSQKRWDTEAFFGQGTRLTVV.

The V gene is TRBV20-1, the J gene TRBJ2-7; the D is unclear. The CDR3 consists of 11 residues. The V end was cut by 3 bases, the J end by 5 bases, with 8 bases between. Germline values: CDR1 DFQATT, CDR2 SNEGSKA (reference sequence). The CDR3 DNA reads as TGCAGTGCTAGCGAAAACGACGAGCAGTACTTC. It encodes CSASENDEQYF.

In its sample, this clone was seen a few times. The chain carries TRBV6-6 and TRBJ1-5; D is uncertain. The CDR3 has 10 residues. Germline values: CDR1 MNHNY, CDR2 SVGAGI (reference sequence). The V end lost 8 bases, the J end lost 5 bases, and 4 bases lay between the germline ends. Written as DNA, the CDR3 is TGTGCCAGCGGGGATCAGCCCCAGCATTTT. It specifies CASGDQPQHF.

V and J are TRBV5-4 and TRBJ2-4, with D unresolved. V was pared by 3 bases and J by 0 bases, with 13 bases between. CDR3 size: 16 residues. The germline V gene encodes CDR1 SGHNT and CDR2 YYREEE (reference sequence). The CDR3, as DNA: TGTGCCAGCAGCTCCGGTGTTAAGGGAGCCAAAAACATTCAGTACTTC. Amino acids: CASSSGVKGAKNIQYF.

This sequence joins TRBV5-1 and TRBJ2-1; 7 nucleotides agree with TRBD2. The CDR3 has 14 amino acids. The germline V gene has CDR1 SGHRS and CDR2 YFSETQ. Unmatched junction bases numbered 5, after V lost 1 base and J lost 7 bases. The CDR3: CASSLSRDYNEQFF. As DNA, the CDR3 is TGCGCCAGCAGCTTGTCGCGGGACTATAATGAGCAGTTCTTC. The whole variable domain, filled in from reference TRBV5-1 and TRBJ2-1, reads KAGVTQTPRYLIKTRGQQVTLSCSPISGHRSVSWYQQTPGQGLQFLFEYFSETQRNKGNFPGRFSGRQFSNSRSEMNVSTLELGDSALYLCASSLSRDYNEQFFGPGTRLTVL.

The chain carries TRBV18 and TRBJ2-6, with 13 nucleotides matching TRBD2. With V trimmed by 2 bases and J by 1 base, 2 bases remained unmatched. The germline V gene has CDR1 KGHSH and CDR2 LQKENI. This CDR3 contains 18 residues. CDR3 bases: TGTGCCAGCTCACCATCACTAGCGGGAGGGTCTGGGGCCAACGTCCTGACTTTC. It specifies CASSPSLAGGSGANVLTF.

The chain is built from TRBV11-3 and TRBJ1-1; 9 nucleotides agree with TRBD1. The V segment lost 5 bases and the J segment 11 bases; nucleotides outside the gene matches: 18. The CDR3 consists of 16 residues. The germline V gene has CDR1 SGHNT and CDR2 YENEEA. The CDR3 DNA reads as TGTGCCAGCAGCCCAGCTTACGGACAGGGGCCAGTAGAGGCTTTCTTT. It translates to CASSPAYGQGPVEAFF.

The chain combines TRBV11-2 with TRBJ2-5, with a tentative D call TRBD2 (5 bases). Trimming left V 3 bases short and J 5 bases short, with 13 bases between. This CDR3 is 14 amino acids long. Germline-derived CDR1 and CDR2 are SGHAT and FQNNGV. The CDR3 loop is CASSFPGWEETQYF. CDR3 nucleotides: TGTGCCAGCAGCTTCCCCGGATGGGAGGAGACCCAGTACTTC.

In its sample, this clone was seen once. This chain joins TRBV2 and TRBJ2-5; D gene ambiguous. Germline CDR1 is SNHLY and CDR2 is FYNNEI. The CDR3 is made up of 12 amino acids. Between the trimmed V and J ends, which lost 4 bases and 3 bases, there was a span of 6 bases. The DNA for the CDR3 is TGTGCCAGCAGTGGCTCAGAAGAGACCCAGTACTTC. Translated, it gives CASSGSEETQYF.

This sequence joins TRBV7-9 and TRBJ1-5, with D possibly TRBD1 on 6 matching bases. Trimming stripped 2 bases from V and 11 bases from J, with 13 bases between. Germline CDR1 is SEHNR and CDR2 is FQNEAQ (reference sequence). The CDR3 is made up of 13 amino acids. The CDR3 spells CASSLQGFESQHF. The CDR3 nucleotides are TGTGCCAGCAGCTTACAGGGGTTTGAGTCCCAGCATTTT. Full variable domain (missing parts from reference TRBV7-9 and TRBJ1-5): DTGVSQNPRHKITKRGQNVTFRCDPISEHNRLYWYRQTLGQGPEFLTYFQNEAQLEKSRLLSDRFSAERPKGSFSTLEIQRTEQGDSAMYLCASSLQGFESQHFGDGTRLSIL.